The clone carrying this T cell receptor (beta chain) was detected many times. The target antigen is unknown. The data were obtained in a study of T cells in Graves' hyperthyroidism and ophthalmopathy. Regarding the study as a whole: Expanded thyroid clonotypes (above 0.001) were mostly also found in blood. Model output signaled ophthalmopathy a median roughly 6 months ahead of onset.

Using RNA transcripts as the source, TCR beta CDR3 regions were amplified. When the TCR CDR3 underwent first-round RT-PCR, the HTBI primer set was used. One entry per CDR3 protein results from TCRdb running MiXCR on the multiplex PCR reads. The sample lists fewer than 650,000 distinct CDR3 sequences; roughly 14% were seen once. Exclusion of patients followed from uncontrolled infection, other autoimmune disease, pregnancy or lactation. On the basis of clinical symptoms, serum thyroxine and TRAb, thyroid ultrasound and orbital computed tomography, diagnoses were made. J was trimmed by 7 bases and V by 4 bases; bases with no gene match: 6. Germline CDR1 LGHDT, CDR2 YNNKEL (reference sequence). There are 13 residues in the CDR3.

Material for sequencing was blood. This TCR was sampled from a middle-aged woman with Graves' ophthalmopathy. The rearrangement joins TRBV3-1 to TRBJ1-2, with 7 bases aligning to TRBD1. The CDR3 sequence is CASSPGGPGGYTF. The CDR3 nucleotides are TGTGCCAGCAGCCCAGGGGGTCCCGGTGGCTACACCTTC.